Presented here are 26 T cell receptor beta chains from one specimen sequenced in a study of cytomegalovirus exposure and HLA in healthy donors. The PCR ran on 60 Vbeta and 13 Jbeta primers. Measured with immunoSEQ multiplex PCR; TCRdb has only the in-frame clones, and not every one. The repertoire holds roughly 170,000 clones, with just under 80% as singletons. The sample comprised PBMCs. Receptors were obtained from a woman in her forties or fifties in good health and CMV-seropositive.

This chain's CDR3 is CATLSRYASETQYF. Written as DNA, the CDR3 is TGTGCCACCCTTTCCCGTTACGCGAGTGAGACCCAGTACTTC. This chain connects TRBV6-6 to TRBJ2-5; D unresolved. The CDR3 covers 14 residues. CDR1 MNHNY and CDR2 SVGAGI come from the germline V gene (reference sequence). Trimming stripped 10 bases from V and 5 bases from J, with 20 bases between.

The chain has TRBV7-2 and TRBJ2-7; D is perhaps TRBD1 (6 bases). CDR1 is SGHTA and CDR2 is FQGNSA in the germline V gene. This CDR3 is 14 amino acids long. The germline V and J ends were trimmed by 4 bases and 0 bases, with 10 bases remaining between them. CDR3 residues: CASSSGQHSYEQYF. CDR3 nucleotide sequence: TGTGCCAGCAGCTCCGGACAGCACTCCTACGAGCAGTACTTC.

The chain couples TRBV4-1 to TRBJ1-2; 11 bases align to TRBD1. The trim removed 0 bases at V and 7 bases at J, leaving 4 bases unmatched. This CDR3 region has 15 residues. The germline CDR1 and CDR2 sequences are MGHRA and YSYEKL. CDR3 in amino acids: CASSQEAGTGGGYTF. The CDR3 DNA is TGCGCCAGCAGCCAAGAAGCTGGGACAGGGGGTGGCTACACCTTC.

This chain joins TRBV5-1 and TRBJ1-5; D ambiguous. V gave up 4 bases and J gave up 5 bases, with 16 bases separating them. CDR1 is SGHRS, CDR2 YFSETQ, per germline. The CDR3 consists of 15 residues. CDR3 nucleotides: TGCGCCAGCAGCCGACTCCCGACCCGGGATCAGCCCCAGCATTTT. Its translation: CASSRLPTRDQPQHF.

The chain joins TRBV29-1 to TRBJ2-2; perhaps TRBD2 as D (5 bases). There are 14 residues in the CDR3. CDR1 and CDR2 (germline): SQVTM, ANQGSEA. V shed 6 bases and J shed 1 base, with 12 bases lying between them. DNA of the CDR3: TGCAGCGTCGGCGACGGACTGAACACCGGGGAGCTGTTTTTT. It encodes CSVGDGLNTGELFF.

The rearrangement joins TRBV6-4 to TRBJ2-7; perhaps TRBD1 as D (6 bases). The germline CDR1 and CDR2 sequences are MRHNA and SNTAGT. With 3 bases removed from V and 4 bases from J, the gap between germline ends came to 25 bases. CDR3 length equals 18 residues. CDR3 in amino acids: CASSDSALPGTLEYEQYF. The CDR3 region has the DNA TGTGCCAGCAGTGATTCTGCTCTACCCGGGACACTGGAGTACGAGCAGTACTTC.

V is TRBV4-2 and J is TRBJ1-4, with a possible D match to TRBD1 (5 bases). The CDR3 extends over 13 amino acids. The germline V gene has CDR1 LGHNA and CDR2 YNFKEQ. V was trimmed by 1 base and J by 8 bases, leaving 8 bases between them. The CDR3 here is CASSQVGEEKLFF. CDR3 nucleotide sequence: TGTGCCAGCAGCCAAGTAGGGGAAGAAAAACTGTTTTTT.

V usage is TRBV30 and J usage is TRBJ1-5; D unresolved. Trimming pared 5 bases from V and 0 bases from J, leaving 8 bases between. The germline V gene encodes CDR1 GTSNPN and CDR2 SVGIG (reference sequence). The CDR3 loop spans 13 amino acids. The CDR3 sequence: CAWGRSSNQPQHF. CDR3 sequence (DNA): TGTGCCTGGGGTCGTAGTAGCAATCAGCCCCAGCATTTT.

The CDR3 DNA reads as TGTGCCAGCAGTAGAGGGACAGGGGGGTATGGCTACACCTTC. Translating it yields CASSRGTGGYGYTF. The rearrangement uses TRBV6-5 and TRBJ1-2; 11 bases agree with TRBD1. Germline lookup yields CDR1 MNHEY and CDR2 SVGAGI. The CDR3 is 14 residues long. V dropped 5 bases and J dropped 5; count of bases not matched to a gene: 4.

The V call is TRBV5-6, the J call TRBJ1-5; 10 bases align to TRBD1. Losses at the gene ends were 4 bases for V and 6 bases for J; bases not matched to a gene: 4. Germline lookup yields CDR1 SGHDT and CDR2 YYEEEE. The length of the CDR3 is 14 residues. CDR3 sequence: CASSQGQGGQPQHF. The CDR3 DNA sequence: TGTGCCAGCAGCCAAGGACAGGGGGGTCAGCCCCAGCATTTT.

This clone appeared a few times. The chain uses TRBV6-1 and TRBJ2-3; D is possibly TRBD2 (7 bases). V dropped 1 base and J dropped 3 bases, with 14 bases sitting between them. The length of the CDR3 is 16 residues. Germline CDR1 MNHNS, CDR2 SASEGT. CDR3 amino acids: CASSEEGGGPTDTQYF. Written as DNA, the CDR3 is TGTGCCAGCAGTGAAGAGGGCGGGGGCCCTACAGATACGCAGTATTTT.

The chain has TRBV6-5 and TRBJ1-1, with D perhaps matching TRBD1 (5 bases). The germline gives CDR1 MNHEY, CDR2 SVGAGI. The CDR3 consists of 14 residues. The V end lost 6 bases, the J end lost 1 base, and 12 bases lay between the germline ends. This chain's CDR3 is CASSQGLRNTEAFF. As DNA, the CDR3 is TGTGCCAGCAGCCAGGGACTCAGGAACACTGAAGCTTTCTTT.

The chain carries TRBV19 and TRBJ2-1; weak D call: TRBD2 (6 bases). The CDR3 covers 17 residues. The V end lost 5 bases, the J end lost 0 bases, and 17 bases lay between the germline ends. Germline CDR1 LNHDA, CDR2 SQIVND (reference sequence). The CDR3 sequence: CASSPGTGISSYNEQFF. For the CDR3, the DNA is TGTGCCAGTAGTCCGGGGACTGGCATCAGCTCCTACAATGAGCAGTTCTTC.

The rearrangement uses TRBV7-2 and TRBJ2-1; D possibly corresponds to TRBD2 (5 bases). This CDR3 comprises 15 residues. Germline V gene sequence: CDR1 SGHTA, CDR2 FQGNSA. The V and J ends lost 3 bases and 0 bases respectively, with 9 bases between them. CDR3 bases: TGTGCCAGCAGCTTGGACTCTAGCTCCTACAATGAGCAGTTCTTC. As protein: CASSLDSSSYNEQFF.

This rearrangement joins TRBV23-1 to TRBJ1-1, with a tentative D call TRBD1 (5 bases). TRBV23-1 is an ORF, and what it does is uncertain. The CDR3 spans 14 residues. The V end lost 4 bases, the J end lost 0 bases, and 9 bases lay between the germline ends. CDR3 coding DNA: TGCGCCAGCAGTCGGGCGACAGTGAACACTGAAGCTTTCTTT. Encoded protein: CASSRATVNTEAFF.

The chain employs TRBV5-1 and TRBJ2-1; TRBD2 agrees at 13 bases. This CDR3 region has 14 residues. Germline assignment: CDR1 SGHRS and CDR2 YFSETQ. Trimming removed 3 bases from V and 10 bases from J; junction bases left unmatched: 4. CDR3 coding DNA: TGCGCCAGCAGCTCGGGGACTAGCGGGGAAGAGCAGTTCTTC. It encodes CASSSGTSGEEQFF.

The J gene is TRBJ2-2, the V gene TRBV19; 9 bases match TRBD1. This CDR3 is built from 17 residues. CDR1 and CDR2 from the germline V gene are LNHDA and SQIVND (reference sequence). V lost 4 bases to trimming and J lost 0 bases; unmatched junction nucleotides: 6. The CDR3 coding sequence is TGTGCCAGTAGTAGGGGGACAGGGATAACGAACACCGGGGAGCTGTTTTTT. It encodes CASSRGTGITNTGELFF.

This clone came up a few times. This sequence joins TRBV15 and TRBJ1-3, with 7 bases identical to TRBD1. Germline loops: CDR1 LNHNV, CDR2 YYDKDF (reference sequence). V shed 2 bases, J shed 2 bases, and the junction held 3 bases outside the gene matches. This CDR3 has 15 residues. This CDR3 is CATSRIDRAGNTIYF. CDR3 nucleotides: TGTGCCACCAGCAGAATTGACAGGGCTGGAAACACCATATATTTT.

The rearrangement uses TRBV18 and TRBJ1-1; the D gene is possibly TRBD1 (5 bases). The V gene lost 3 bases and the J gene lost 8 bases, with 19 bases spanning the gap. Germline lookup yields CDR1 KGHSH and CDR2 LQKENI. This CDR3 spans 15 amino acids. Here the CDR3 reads CASSPTFLDSSEAFF. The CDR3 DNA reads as TGTGCCAGCTCACCGACCTTTCTAGACAGTTCCGAAGCTTTCTTT.

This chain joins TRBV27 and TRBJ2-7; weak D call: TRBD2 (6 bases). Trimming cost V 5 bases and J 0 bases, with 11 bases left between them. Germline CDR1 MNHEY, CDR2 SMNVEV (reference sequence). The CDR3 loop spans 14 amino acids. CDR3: CASSATSPSYEQYF. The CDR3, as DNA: TGTGCCAGCAGTGCTACTAGCCCCTCCTACGAGCAGTACTTC.

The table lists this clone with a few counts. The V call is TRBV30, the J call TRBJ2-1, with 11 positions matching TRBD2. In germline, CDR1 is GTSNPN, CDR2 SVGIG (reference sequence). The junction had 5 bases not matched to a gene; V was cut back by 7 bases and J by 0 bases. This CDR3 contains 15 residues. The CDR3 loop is CALTSGIGSYNEQFF. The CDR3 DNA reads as TGTGCCTTGACTAGCGGGATTGGCTCCTACAATGAGCAGTTCTTC.

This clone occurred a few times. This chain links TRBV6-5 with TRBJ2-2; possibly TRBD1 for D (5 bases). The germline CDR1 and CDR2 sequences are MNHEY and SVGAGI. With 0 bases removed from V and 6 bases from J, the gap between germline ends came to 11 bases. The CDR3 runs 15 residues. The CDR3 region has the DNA TGTGCCAGCAGTTACTCGTGGGGCCGGGCCGGGGAGCTGTTTTTT. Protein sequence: CASSYSWGRAGELFF.

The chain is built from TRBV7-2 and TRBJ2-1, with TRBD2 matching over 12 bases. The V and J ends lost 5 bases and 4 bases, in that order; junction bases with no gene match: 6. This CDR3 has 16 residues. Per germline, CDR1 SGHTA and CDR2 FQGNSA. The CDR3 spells CASSPSGGAGYNEQFF. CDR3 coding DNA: TGTGCCAGCAGCCCTAGCGGGGGGGCAGGGTACAATGAGCAGTTCTTC.

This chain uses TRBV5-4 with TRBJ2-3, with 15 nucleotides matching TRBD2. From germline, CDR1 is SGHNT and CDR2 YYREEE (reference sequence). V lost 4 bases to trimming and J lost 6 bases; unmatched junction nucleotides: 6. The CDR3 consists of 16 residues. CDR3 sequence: CASSPRTSGGADTQYF. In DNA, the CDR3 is TGTGCCAGCAGCCCCCGGACTAGCGGGGGGGCCGATACGCAGTATTTT.

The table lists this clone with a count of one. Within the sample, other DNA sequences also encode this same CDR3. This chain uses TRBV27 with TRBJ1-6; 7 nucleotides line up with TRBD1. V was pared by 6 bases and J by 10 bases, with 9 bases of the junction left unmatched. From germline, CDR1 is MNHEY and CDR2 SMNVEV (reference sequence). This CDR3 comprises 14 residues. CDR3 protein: CASSRTGENSPLHF. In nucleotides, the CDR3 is TGTGCCAGCAGCCGGACAGGAGAAAACTCACCCCTCCACTTT.

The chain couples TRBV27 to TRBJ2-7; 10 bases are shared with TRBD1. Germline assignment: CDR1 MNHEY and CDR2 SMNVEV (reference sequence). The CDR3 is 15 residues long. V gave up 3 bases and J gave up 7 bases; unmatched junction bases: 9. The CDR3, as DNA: TGTGCCAGCAGTTTCAGGGACAGGGGTCTTAGTGAGCAGTACTTC. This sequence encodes CASSFRDRGLSEQYF.